This TCR beta chain was sequenced in a study of T cells in Graves' hyperthyroidism and ophthalmopathy. Amplification of TCR beta CDR3 regions was performed using RNA transcripts as template. Primed by the HTBI set, a first-round RT-PCR was run on the TCR CDR3. MiXCR was run by TCRdb on the multiplex PCR reads, yielding one entry per CDR3 protein. The table records a few hundred thousand distinct CDR3 sequences, approximately 22% of them present only once. Findings and caveats of the study: Blood also contained most expanded thyroid clonotypes above 0.001.

Patients aged 18 to 65 had newly diagnosed hyperthyroidism of under 2 months' duration. Thyroid ultrasound, orbital computed tomography, clinical symptoms, and serum thyroxine and TRAb underpinned diagnoses. PBMCs were sourced from less than 12 ml fresh peripheral blood. The V end lost 5 bases, the J end lost 6 bases, and 13 bases lay between the germline ends. CDR1 and CDR2 (germline): MDHEN, SYDVKM. The CDR3 is 14 residues long. A remark on this clonotype: No antigen is known for it.

The V gene is TRBV28, the J gene TRBJ2-2, with D perhaps matching TRBD2 (6 bases). The sample taken for sequencing was blood. This sequence originates from a woman aged 50 to 65 with Graves' hyperthyroidism. The DNA for the CDR3 is TGTGCCAGCAGTCCCCTCGGAGGGTCCGGGGAGCTGTTTTTT. Its protein is CASSPLGGSGELFF.